These T cell receptor beta chains were read from a single sample in a study of cytomegalovirus exposure and HLA in healthy donors. Using immunoSEQ multiplex PCR, the repertoire was profiled, and TCRdb retains in-frame clones only, with some absent. The profile shows approximately 100,000 clones, roughly 92% of them singletons. The sample was PBMCs. The source of these receptors is a woman younger than 45 in good health and CMV-seropositive. Both conserved end residues are part of each CDR3. A D gene is named only where the DNA matches it firmly. Expanded clones get a size class; other rows say once, few or many, or leave the size out.

clone size: -
V gene: TRBV19
D gene: -
J gene: TRBJ2-5
CDR3 protein: CASSIDWGSQETQYF
CDR3 DNA: TGTGCCAGTAGTATAGATTGGGGCAGCCAAGAGACCCAGTACTTC

clone size: -
V gene: TRBV28
D gene: TRBD1
J gene: TRBJ2-1
CDR3 protein: CASSSFTGGWYNEQFF
CDR3 DNA: TGTGCCAGCAGTTCCTTTACAGGGGGGTGGTACAATGAGCAGTTCTTC

clone size: once
V gene: TRBV27
D gene: -
J gene: TRBJ1-2
CDR3 protein: CASSFPQGDGYTF
CDR3 DNA: TGTGCCAGCAGTTTTCCTCAAGGGGATGGCTACACCTTC

clone size: -
V gene: TRBV27
D gene: -
J gene: TRBJ1-1
CDR3 protein: CASSLSGRVAEAFF
CDR3 DNA: TGTGCCAGCAGTTTATCGGGGAGGGTCGCTGAAGCTTTCTTT

clone size: -
V gene: TRBV25-1
D gene: TRBD2
J gene: TRBJ2-1
CDR3 protein: CASSELGEGPYNEQFF
CDR3 DNA: TGTGCCAGCAGTGAATTGGGGGAGGGCCCGTACAATGAGCAGTTCTTC

clone size: -
V gene: TRBV29-1
D gene: TRBD1
J gene: TRBJ2-2
CDR3 protein: CSVKTPGQETGELFF
CDR3 DNA: TGCAGCGTTAAAACTCCGGGACAGGAAACCGGGGAGCTGTTTTTT

clone size: -
V gene: TRBV27
D gene: -
J gene: TRBJ1-2
CDR3 protein: CASSLGGGTYGYTF
CDR3 DNA: TGTGCCAGCAGTTTGGGAGGGGGGACCTATGGCTACACCTTC

clone size: -
V gene: TRBV27
D gene: TRBD2
J gene: TRBJ2-7
CDR3 protein: CASSLSMREWVVSEQYF
CDR3 DNA: TGTGCCAGCAGTTTATCGATGCGGGAGTGGGTTGTGAGCGAGCAGTACTTC

clone size: few
V gene: TRBV19
D gene: -
J gene: TRBJ2-2
CDR3 protein: CASSHVQGAGELFF
CDR3 DNA: TGTGCCAGTAGTCATGTACAGGGCGCCGGGGAGCTGTTTTTT

clone size: -
V gene: TRBV18
D gene: TRBD1
J gene: TRBJ2-5
CDR3 protein: CASSRQDRVEGETQYF
CDR3 DNA: TGTGCCAGCTCACGACAAGACAGGGTGGAAGGAGAGACCCAGTACTTC

clone size: -
V gene: TRBV15
D gene: -
J gene: TRBJ1-1
CDR3 protein: CATSSQTMSGIRNTEAFF
CDR3 DNA: TGTGCCACCAGCTCACAGACCATGTCGGGGATTAGGAACACTGAAGCTTTCTTT

clone size: -
V gene: TRBV7-2
D gene: -
J gene: TRBJ1-5
CDR3 protein: CASSTDSNQPQHF
CDR3 DNA: TGTGCCAGCAGCACAGACAGCAATCAGCCCCAGCATTTT

clone size: -
V gene: TRBV5-5
D gene: TRBD2
J gene: TRBJ2-3
CDR3 protein: CASRGRGTSGREDTQYF
CDR3 DNA: TGTGCCAGCAGAGGGAGGGGGACTAGCGGGAGGGAAGATACGCAGTATTTT

clone size: -
V gene: TRBV2
D gene: -
J gene: TRBJ2-1
CDR3 protein: CASSETRSNEQFF
CDR3 DNA: TGTGCCAGCAGTGAAACCCGTAGCAATGAGCAGTTCTTC

clone size: -
V gene: TRBV27
D gene: -
J gene: TRBJ2-5
CDR3 protein: CASSFRGKETQYF
CDR3 DNA: TGTGCCAGCAGTTTTAGGGGGAAGGAGACCCAGTACTTC

clone size: -
V gene: TRBV19
D gene: TRBD2
J gene: TRBJ2-7
CDR3 protein: CATRVGGRNEQYF
CDR3 DNA: TGTGCCACCCGAGTGGGGGGGAGGAACGAGCAGTACTTC

clone size: -
V gene: TRBV19
D gene: -
J gene: TRBJ1-1
CDR3 protein: CASRPGHRNTEAFF
CDR3 DNA: TGTGCCAGTAGACCGGGACACAGGAACACTGAAGCTTTCTTT

clone size: -
V gene: TRBV19
D gene: TRBD1
J gene: TRBJ1-1
CDR3 protein: CASTEHRGGASEAFF
CDR3 DNA: TGTGCCAGTACCGAGCATAGAGGGGGCGCGTCTGAAGCTTTCTTT

clone size: -
V gene: TRBV2
D gene: -
J gene: TRBJ2-1
CDR3 protein: CASSASNEQFF
CDR3 DNA: TGTGCCAGCAGTGCTTCGAATGAGCAGTTCTTC

clone size: -
V gene: TRBV10-3
D gene: TRBD1
J gene: TRBJ1-4
CDR3 protein: CAIRPGQLNEKLFF
CDR3 DNA: TGTGCCATCAGACCGGGACAGCTTAATGAAAAACTGTTTTTT

clone size: -
V gene: TRBV5-1
D gene: TRBD1
J gene: TRBJ1-5
CDR3 protein: CASSLGQGGQPQHF
CDR3 DNA: TGCGCCAGCAGCCTTGGACAGGGGGGGCAGCCCCAGCATTTT

clone size: -
V gene: TRBV27
D gene: -
J gene: TRBJ2-2
CDR3 protein: CASSWEGLAAGELFF
CDR3 DNA: TGTGCCAGCAGTTGGGAAGGTCTAGCAGCCGGGGAGCTGTTTTTT

clone size: -
V gene: TRBV2
D gene: TRBD1
J gene: TRBJ2-7
CDR3 protein: CASSDRRTGRFEQYF
CDR3 DNA: TGTGCCAGCAGTGATAGGAGGACAGGGAGGTTCGAGCAGTACTTC

clone size: -
V gene: TRBV19
D gene: -
J gene: TRBJ2-3
CDR3 protein: CASSIVGGPNGGTQYF
CDR3 DNA: TGTGCCAGTAGTATTGTGGGGGGACCCAACGGGGGTACGCAGTATTTT

clone size: -
V gene: TRBV6-4
D gene: -
J gene: TRBJ1-4
CDR3 protein: CASSTGTRVEKLFF
CDR3 DNA: TGTGCCAGCAGTACAGGGACACGGGTTGAAAAACTGTTTTTT

clone size: -
V gene: TRBV15
D gene: TRBD1
J gene: TRBJ2-6
CDR3 protein: CATSRDPGQGFASGANVLTF
CDR3 DNA: TGTGCCACCAGCAGAGATCCGGGACAGGGATTCGCATCTGGGGCCAACGTCCTGACTTTC

clone size: -
V gene: TRBV28
D gene: TRBD1
J gene: TRBJ1-3
CDR3 protein: CASSRPGQGVSGNTIYF
CDR3 DNA: TGTGCCAGCAGCCGACCGGGACAGGGGGTTTCTGGAAACACCATATATTTT

clone size: -
V gene: TRBV29-1
D gene: -
J gene: TRBJ2-3
CDR3 protein: CSVVTGQDTQYF
CDR3 DNA: TGCAGCGTTGTTACAGGACAGGATACGCAGTATTTT

clone size: -
V gene: TRBV6-5
D gene: -
J gene: TRBJ2-1
CDR3 protein: CASSSRTRWNEQFF
CDR3 DNA: TGTGCCAGCAGTTCACGGACAAGGTGGAATGAGCAGTTCTTC

clone size: few
V gene: TRBV10-1
D gene: -
J gene: TRBJ2-4
CDR3 protein: CASSEGRRVLAKNIQYF
CDR3 DNA: TGCGCCAGCAGTGAGGGGCGCAGGGTACTAGCCAAAAACATTCAGTACTTC

clone size: -
V gene: TRBV9
D gene: TRBD1
J gene: TRBJ1-1
CDR3 protein: CASSGTGGTEAFF
CDR3 DNA: TGTGCCAGCAGCGGGACAGGGGGAACTGAAGCTTTCTTT

clone size: -
V gene: TRBV11-2
D gene: -
J gene: TRBJ2-5
CDR3 protein: CASSTPRGRGKTQYF
CDR3 DNA: TGTGCCAGCAGCACGCCCAGGGGCAGGGGCAAGACCCAGTACTTC

clone size: -
V gene: TRBV2
D gene: -
J gene: TRBJ2-5
CDR3 protein: CASSSPRETQYF
CDR3 DNA: TGTGCCAGCAGTTCTCCGAGGGAGACCCAGTACTTC

clone size: -
V gene: TRBV5-1
D gene: -
J gene: TRBJ2-5
CDR3 protein: CASSLVLGETQYF
CDR3 DNA: TGCGCCAGCAGCTTGGTACTAGGAGAGACCCAGTACTTC

clone size: once
V gene: TRBV15
D gene: -
J gene: TRBJ1-5
CDR3 protein: CATSRDRSERPQHF
CDR3 DNA: TGTGCCACCAGCAGAGATCGATCGGAGCGGCCCCAGCATTTT

clone size: -
V gene: TRBV15
D gene: TRBD1
J gene: TRBJ1-4
CDR3 protein: CATSRVRDRGTTNEKLFF
CDR3 DNA: TGTGCCACCAGCAGAGTCCGGGACAGGGGGACGACTAATGAAAAACTGTTTTTT

clone size: -
V gene: TRBV6-1
D gene: -
J gene: TRBJ2-2
CDR3 protein: CASKQETNTGELFF
CDR3 DNA: TGTGCCAGCAAGCAGGAAACGAACACCGGGGAGCTGTTTTTT

clone size: -
V gene: TRBV10-3
D gene: TRBD1
J gene: TRBJ2-1
CDR3 protein: CAISDPGQTITQFF
CDR3 DNA: TGTGCCATCAGCGACCCGGGACAGACTATCACGCAGTTCTTC

clone size: -
V gene: TRBV11-2
D gene: TRBD2
J gene: TRBJ2-1
CDR3 protein: CASSSAGALNEQFF
CDR3 DNA: TGTGCCAGCAGCTCAGCGGGAGCCTTAAATGAGCAGTTCTTC

clone size: once
V gene: TRBV18
D gene: TRBD1
J gene: TRBJ1-3
CDR3 protein: CASSPPSQGIGGNTIYF
CDR3 DNA: TGTGCCAGCTCTCCGCCCTCACAGGGGATAGGCGGAAACACCATATATTTT

clone size: -
V gene: TRBV7-2
D gene: -
J gene: TRBJ2-3
CDR3 protein: CASSLLYLALGTDTQYF
CDR3 DNA: TGTGCCAGCAGCCTCCTTTATCTGGCTTTGGGCACAGATACGCAGTATTTT

clone size: -
V gene: TRBV28
D gene: -
J gene: TRBJ2-7
CDR3 protein: CASSPTGPGGYEQYF
CDR3 DNA: TGTGCCAGCAGTCCCACAGGGCCGGGGGGCTACGAGCAGTACTTC

clone size: few
V gene: TRBV6-6
D gene: TRBD2
J gene: TRBJ2-7
CDR3 protein: CASSDKTSGGEYF
CDR3 DNA: TGTGCCAGCAGTGACAAAACTAGCGGTGGGGAGTACTTC

clone size: -
V gene: TRBV5-1
D gene: -
J gene: TRBJ2-3
CDR3 protein: CASSLAFVQSTDTQYF
CDR3 DNA: TGCGCCAGCAGCTTGGCCTTCGTCCAGAGCACAGATACGCAGTATTTT

clone size: -
V gene: TRBV5-6
D gene: TRBD1
J gene: TRBJ1-5
CDR3 protein: CASSLRDRIDQPQHF
CDR3 DNA: TGTGCCAGCAGCCTCCGGGACAGAATTGATCAGCCCCAGCATTTT

clone size: -
V gene: TRBV27
D gene: -
J gene: TRBJ1-1
CDR3 protein: CASRRGWDTEAFF
CDR3 DNA: TGTGCCAGCAGGAGGGGGTGGGACACTGAAGCTTTCTTT